This T cell receptor (beta chain) was captured by sequencing in a study of T cells after yellow fever vaccination. This clonotype was observed a few times. What it recognizes is unknown. Study findings and constraints: Highly abundant clonotypes carried over from the bulk population could end up in FACS-sorted repertoires as contaminants. Across the CD4 and CD8 compartments, a small share of clonotypes was present in both.

From the 5' RACE reads, TCRdb called clonotypes with MiXCR, one entry per CDR3 protein. The top ten clones hold approximately 19% of a sample with some 320,000 distinct CDR3 sequences, around 4.3% of them seen once. Germline lookup yields CDR1 SQVTM and CDR2 ANQGSEA. The CDR3 is made up of 13 amino acids. Between the trimmed V and J ends, which lost 4 bases and 0 bases, there was a span of 9 bases. Specimen: PBMCs, collected 15 days after the yellow fever booster vaccination. The rearrangement uses TRBV29-1 and TRBJ1-1; unclear D gene. The TCR sequence derives from a man between 18 and 29 years old who received the YFV17D yellow fever vaccine. The CDR3: CSVVKGMNTEAFF. The CDR3 bases are TGCAGCGTTGTAAAGGGAATGAACACTGAAGCTTTCTTT. Together with reference TRBV29-1 and TRBJ1-1, the CDR3 gives the full variable domain: SAVISQKPSRDICQRGTSLTIQCQVDSQVTMMFWYRQQPGQSLTLIATANQGSEATYESGFVIDKFPISRPNLTFSTLTVSNMSPEDSSIYLCSVVKGMNTEAFFGQGTRLTVV.